These 14 T cell receptor beta chains were sequenced from one sample in a study of CD8 T cells in ankylosing spondylitis. Each CDR3 protein is one row after TCRdb ran MiXCR on the 5' RACE reads. The data hold 200,000 to 250,000 distinct CDR3 sequences, with 30% to 35% observed a single time. The sequenced sample was blood, either unsorted or a sorted T cell fraction (not recorded which). The receptors come from a male donor with ankylosing spondylitis or in good health (not recorded which).

This clonotype came up a few times. This chain joins TRBV7-9 and TRBJ1-4; 9 nucleotides line up with TRBD1. Trimming cost V 3 bases and J 5 bases; bases outside gene matches: 7. The germline V gene encodes CDR1 SEHNR and CDR2 FQNEAQ (reference sequence). CDR3 length: 16 residues. The DNA for the CDR3 is TGTGCCAGCAGCTTTCGAGGGACAGGGAGGAATGAAAAACTGTTTTTT. Translation gives CASSFRGTGRNEKLFF. The whole variable domain, filled in from reference TRBV7-9 and TRBJ1-4, reads DTGVSQNPRHKITKRGQNVTFRCDPISEHNRLYWYRQTLGQGPEFLTYFQNEAQLEKSRLLSDRFSAERPKGSFSTLEIQRTEQGDSAMYLCASSFRGTGRNEKLFFGSGTQLSVL.

This clonotype has a handful of counts. This rearrangement joins TRBV24-1 to TRBJ1-5; 8 bases line up with TRBD1. Losses at the gene ends were 3 bases for V and 4 bases for J; bases not matched to a gene: 7. CDR3 length: 16 amino acids. The V gene's germline CDR1 is KGHDR and CDR2 SFDVKD. The CDR3 sequence is CATSDPTRGPNQPQHF. The CDR3 coding sequence is TGTGCCACCAGTGATCCTACCAGGGGGCCAAATCAGCCCCAGCATTTT.

The rearrangement uses TRBV3-1 and TRBJ2-7; TRBD2 might be the D (5 bases). CDR1 and CDR2 from the germline V gene are LGHDT and YNNKEL (reference sequence). V was pared by 3 bases and J by 6 bases, with 15 bases between. CDR3 size: 14 residues. CDR3 amino acids: CASSHEGFTSEQYF. DNA for the CDR3: TGTGCCAGCAGCCATGAGGGTTTTACTAGCGAGCAGTACTTC.

In its sample, this clonotype was seen many times. The chain carries TRBV12-3 or TRBV12-4 and TRBJ2-7; possibly TRBD1 for D (6 bases). CDR3 length equals 12 residues. The V and J ends lost 4 bases and 3 bases respectively, with 7 bases between them. CDR3 bases: TGTGCCAGCAGTTCCAGGGGCTACGAGCAGTACTTC. Translated: CASSSRGYEQYF.

The V call is TRBV7-3, the J call TRBJ1-2; D is uncertain. Trimming cost V 3 bases and J 4 bases, with 12 bases left between them. Germline values: CDR1 SGHTA, CDR2 FQGTGA. This CDR3 spans 14 amino acids. The CDR3 bases are TGTGCCAGCAGCTTTGTTAAGGATTTCTATGGCTACACCTTC. Translated: CASSFVKDFYGYTF.

This clonotype was seen a handful of times. The chain links TRBV4-1 to TRBJ2-3; 10 bases match TRBD1. This CDR3 is built from 15 residues. Per the germline V gene, CDR1 is MGHRA and CDR2 is YSYEKL. Trimming at V came to 4 bases and at J to 1 base, leaving 2 bases not matched to a gene. CDR3 nucleotide sequence: TGCGCCAGCAGCCGGGACAGGGGAGGCACAGATACGCAGTATTTT. Translated, it gives CASSRDRGGTDTQYF.

The genes are TRBV12-3 or TRBV12-4 and TRBJ1-6; D gene ambiguous. The V end lost 5 bases, the J end lost 11 bases, and 10 bases lay between the germline ends. CDR3 size: 12 residues. Here the CDR3 DNA reads TGTGCCAGCAGTCCTGAAGTGCCACCCCTCCACTTT. It is translated as CASSPEVPPLHF.

This rearrangement joins TRBV5-1 to TRBJ1-3, with unresolved D. With 2 bases removed from V and 0 bases from J, the gap between germline ends came to 9 bases. Germline CDR1 SGHRS, CDR2 YFSETQ. The CDR3 extends over 15 amino acids. The CDR3 DNA reads as TGCGCCAGCAGCTTTGACGCCAGCTCTGGAAACACCATATATTTT. This sequence encodes CASSFDASSGNTIYF.

This clonotype was recorded a few times. The V gene is TRBV29-1, the J gene TRBJ2-5, with 9 bases matching TRBD1. The V gene's germline CDR1 is SQVTM and CDR2 ANQGSEA. The junction had 5 bases not matched to a gene; V was cut back by 2 bases and J by 7 bases. This CDR3 has 13 residues. As DNA, the CDR3 is TGCAGCGTTGAAAACAGGGGGCGGGGGACCCAGTACTTC. This translates into CSVENRGRGTQYF.

The chain has TRBV10-3 and TRBJ2-7; D remains unclear. CDR1 is ENHRY and CDR2 is SYGVKD in the germline V gene. This CDR3 region has 13 residues. V gave up 2 bases and J gave up 9 bases, with 14 bases separating them. CDR3 in DNA: TGTGCCATCAGTGAGGGACCGCGGTCGGGGCAGTACTTC. Its translation: CAISEGPRSGQYF.

This clonotype was picked up a small number of times. The chain carries TRBV20-1 and TRBJ2-3; D call uncertain. Trimming shortened V by 5 bases and J by 6 bases, and 12 bases separated the two germline ends. Germline V gene data show CDR1 as DFQATT and CDR2 as SNEGSKA (reference sequence). The CDR3 runs 12 residues. CDR3 in amino acids: CSAPHDWDTQYF. The CDR3 DNA follows: TGCAGTGCTCCTCATGACTGGGATACGCAGTATTTT.

The rearrangement uses TRBV18 and TRBJ1-3; 7 positions match TRBD1. Germline values: CDR1 KGHSH, CDR2 LQKENI. With V trimmed by 0 bases and J by 0 bases, 8 bases remained unmatched. The CDR3 contains 18 residues. The CDR3 here is CASSPPIRDRVSGNTIYF. For the CDR3, the DNA is TGTGCCAGCTCACCACCGATAAGAGACAGGGTCTCTGGAAACACCATATATTTT.

The V call is TRBV29-1, the J call TRBJ2-5, with D possibly being TRBD2 (7 bases). This CDR3 contains 17 residues. V lost 7 bases and J 4 bases, leaving 28 bases between the germline ends. Germline assignment: CDR1 SQVTM and CDR2 ANQGSEA. The CDR3 is CSAPLGGYRGARETQYF. The CDR3 DNA sequence: TGCAGCGCCCCCCTGGGTGGATACCGGGGGGCACGAGAGACCCAGTACTTC.

This clonotype appeared a few times. In DNA, the CDR3 is TGTGCCAGCAGTCTCGGACTAGCCGGGGAGCTGTTTTTT. Amino acid sequence: CASSLGLAGELFF. The rearrangement uses TRBV12-3 or TRBV12-4 and TRBJ2-2; TRBD2 matches at 7 bases. The CDR3 length is 13 residues. V lost 5 bases, J lost 6 bases, and 3 bases stayed unmatched.